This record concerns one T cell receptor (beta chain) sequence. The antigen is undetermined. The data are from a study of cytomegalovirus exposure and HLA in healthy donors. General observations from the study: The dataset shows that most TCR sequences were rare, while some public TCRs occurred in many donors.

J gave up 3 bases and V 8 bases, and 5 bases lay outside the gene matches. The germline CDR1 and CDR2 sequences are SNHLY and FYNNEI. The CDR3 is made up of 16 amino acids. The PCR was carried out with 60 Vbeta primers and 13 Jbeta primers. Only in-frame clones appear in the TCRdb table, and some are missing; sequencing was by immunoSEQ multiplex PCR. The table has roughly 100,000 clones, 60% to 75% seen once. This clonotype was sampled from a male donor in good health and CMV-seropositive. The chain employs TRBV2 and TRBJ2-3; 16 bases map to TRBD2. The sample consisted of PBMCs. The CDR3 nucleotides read TGTGCCAGCGGGAAGGGACTAGCGGGGGGGACAGATACGCAGTATTTT. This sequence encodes CASGKGLAGGTDTQYF. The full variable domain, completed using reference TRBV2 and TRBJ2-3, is EPEVTQTPSHQVTQMGQEVILRCVPISNHLYFYWYRQILGQKVEFLVSFYNNEISEKSEIFDDQFSVERPDGSNFTLKIRSTKLEDSAMYFCASGKGLAGGTDTQYFGPGTRLTVL.